The rows below give T cell receptor beta chains drawn from one sample of a study of technical replicates of blood from a few donors. The assay was immunoSEQ multiplex PCR, and TCRdb's table has in-frame clones only and misses some. Of approximately 52,000 clones in the sample, 70% to 90% were seen once. The sample was PBMCs. These receptors originate from a human donor in good health. Some clones in this sample may be carry-over from other donors' samples. Both conserved end residues are part of each CDR3. D genes are given only for firm matches. Part of the rows lack a size; the others show once, few, many or a class for expanded clones.

abundance	d_gene	v_gene	j_gene	CDR3aa	CDR3nt
-	TRBD2	TRBV19	TRBJ2-7	CASSRGLGGLEEQYF	TGTGCCAGTAGTAGAGGACTAGGAGGATTGGAAGAGCAGTACTTC
-	TRBD1	TRBV5-1	TRBJ2-7	CASSLSGQGYEQYF	TGCGCCAGCTCCCTTTCGGGACAGGGTTACGAGCAGTACTTC
-	-	TRBV7-9	TRBJ2-6	CASSPQPTGAGANVLTF	TGTGCCAGCAGCCCCCAGCCGACGGGGGCTGGGGCCAACGTCCTGACTTTC
once	-	TRBV4-1	TRBJ1-1	CASSQRSRTREAFF	TGCGCCAGCAGCCAACGGTCTCGGACTCGAGAAGCTTTCTTT
few	-	TRBV9	TRBJ2-7	CASPTTGFREQYF	TGTGCCAGCCCTACCACAGGGTTTCGGGAGCAGTACTTC
once	-	TRBV4-3	TRBJ2-5	CASSQDRSPGTQYF	TGCGCCAGCAGCCAAGACAGATCCCCGGGGACCCAGTACTTC
-	TRBD1	TRBV6-1	TRBJ1-2	CASSEAPAGGPYGYTF	TGTGCCAGCAGTGAAGCTCCCGCAGGGGGCCCCTATGGCTACACCTTC
-	TRBD2	TRBV4-1	TRBJ2-1	CASSQPPLLAGKQNEQFF	TGCGCCAGCAGCCAACCTCCCTTACTAGCGGGGAAACAAAATGAGCAGTTCTTC
-	TRBD1	TRBV10-1	TRBJ1-2	CASSGGPGGHYGYTF	TGCGCCAGCAGTGGGGGTCCAGGGGGCCACTATGGCTACACCTTC
-	-	TRBV7-9	TRBJ2-7	CASSSTGETYEQYF	TGTGCCAGCAGCTCCACGGGAGAAACCTACGAGCAGTACTTC
once	TRBD1	TRBV19	TRBJ1-5	CASRQGQGYNQPQHF	TGTGCCAGCCGACAGGGACAGGGGTACAATCAGCCCCAGCATTTT
many	TRBD1	TRBV5-6	TRBJ2-2	CASSYGTGTGELFF	TGTGCCAGCAGCTATGGGACAGGGACCGGGGAGCTGTTTTTT
-	TRBD2	TRBV10-3	TRBJ2-5	CAPLGAGGPETQYF	TGTGCCCCCCTGGGAGCGGGAGGGCCTGAGACCCAGTACTTC
once	TRBD1	TRBV6-5	TRBJ1-1	CASRHTGVTEAFF	TGTGCCAGCAGACATACAGGGGTTACTGAAGCTTTCTTT
-	-	TRBV19	TRBJ1-3	CASSISGNTIYF	TGTGCCAGTAGTATCAGTGGAAACACCATATATTTT
-	-	TRBV4-1	TRBJ2-5	CASSQPGLSETQYF	TGCGCCAGCAGCCAACCTGGACTATCGGAGACCCAGTACTTC
-	-	TRBV4-2	TRBJ2-5	CASSQAPSVEETQYF	TGTGCCAGCAGCCAAGCACCTAGCGTAGAAGAGACCCAGTACTTC